Included here is one T cell receptor (beta chain) sequence, with context. 5'RACE with constant-segment primers yielded barcoded, UMI-tagged TCR alpha and TCR beta cDNA libraries. TCRdb called the 5' RACE reads again in MiXCR, with one record for every CDR3 protein. The sample gives a few hundred thousand distinct CDR3 sequences, over 9% of which show up once; around 23% is in the top ten. The source of the sample is a study of T-cell memory formation after mild COVID-19. Looking at the study overall: Largely donor-specific sequence clusters came from a couple of donors.

The length of the CDR3 is 16 residues. Trimming cost V 2 bases and J 3 bases; bases outside gene matches: 6. CDR1 SEHNR and CDR2 FQNEAQ come from the germline V gene (reference sequence). The rearrangement links TRBV7-9 to TRBJ2-5; 10 bases are a match to TRBD2. This TCR was recovered from a man aged 18 to 29 who had mild COVID-19 (a few samples of this study predate the infection). Cell type and time point are not known. Sequenced input: PBMCs or a T cell subset sorted from them (not recorded which). CDR3 DNA: TGTGCCAGCAGCTTAAGAGCTAGCGGGGGTAAAGAGACCCAGTACTTC. Encoded protein: CASSLRASGGKETQYF.